The clone carrying this T cell receptor (beta chain) was counted only a few times. The antigen is not known. V lost 4 bases and J 0 bases, leaving 19 bases between the germline ends. The CDR3 has 19 residues. Germline assignment: CDR1 KGHSH and CDR2 LQKENI. The data belong to a study of cytomegalovirus exposure and HLA in healthy donors. It was with 60 Vbeta and 13 Jbeta primers that the PCR ran. Sequencing was performed with immunoSEQ multiplex PCR; in TCRdb, only in-frame clones are kept and a portion is missing. There are fewer than 150,000 clones in the sample; less than 85% occur only once, and 6.8% lies in the top ten. Study results and caveats: Across donors, most TCRs were seen rarely, yet some public ones were widespread. Accurate prediction of most subjects' HLA-A and HLA-B alleles from TCR beta sequences was reported.

The sequence came from a man aged 40-50 years in good health and CMV-seropositive. This chain connects TRBV18 to TRBJ2-6; perhaps TRBD1 as D (5 bases). The material sequenced was PBMCs. In nucleotides, the CDR3 is TGTGCCAGCTCACTCCTGTCAGGGTCGGAGCTCTCTGGGGCCAACGTCCTGACTTTC. Encoded protein: CASSLLSGSELSGANVLTF.